This T cell receptor (beta chain) derives from a study of blood T cell repertoires in COVID-19. In the study overall: Acute-phase and convalescent COVID-19 samples originated in the United States, Italy and Spain. T cells, B-cell-depleted T cells, or PBMCs supplied cDNA or gDNA.

Per the original methods: By means of reference gene primer amplification, nucleated cell counts were estimated. The protocol was immunoSEQ multiplex PCR, while the TCRdb copy is restricted to in-frame clones and leaves out a portion. That table furnishes V, J and clone size, whereas the DNA furnished D and trimming. The sample lists approximately 97,000 clones, around 86% occurring once. This clone was detected a few times. This CDR3 comprises 14 residues. V was trimmed by 0 bases and J by 4 bases, leaving 9 bases between them. Germline assignment: CDR1 LGHDT and CDR2 YNNKEL (reference sequence). The chain combines TRBV3-1 (or the pseudogene TRBV3-2) with TRBJ1-2, with D uncertain. The sequencing input was peripheral blood. This sequence originates from a man aged 45-60 years with active or convalescent COVID-19. Here the CDR3 reads CASSQDTGGYGYTF. The DNA for the CDR3 is TGTGCCAGCAGCCAAGATACGGGAGGCTATGGCTACACCTTC.